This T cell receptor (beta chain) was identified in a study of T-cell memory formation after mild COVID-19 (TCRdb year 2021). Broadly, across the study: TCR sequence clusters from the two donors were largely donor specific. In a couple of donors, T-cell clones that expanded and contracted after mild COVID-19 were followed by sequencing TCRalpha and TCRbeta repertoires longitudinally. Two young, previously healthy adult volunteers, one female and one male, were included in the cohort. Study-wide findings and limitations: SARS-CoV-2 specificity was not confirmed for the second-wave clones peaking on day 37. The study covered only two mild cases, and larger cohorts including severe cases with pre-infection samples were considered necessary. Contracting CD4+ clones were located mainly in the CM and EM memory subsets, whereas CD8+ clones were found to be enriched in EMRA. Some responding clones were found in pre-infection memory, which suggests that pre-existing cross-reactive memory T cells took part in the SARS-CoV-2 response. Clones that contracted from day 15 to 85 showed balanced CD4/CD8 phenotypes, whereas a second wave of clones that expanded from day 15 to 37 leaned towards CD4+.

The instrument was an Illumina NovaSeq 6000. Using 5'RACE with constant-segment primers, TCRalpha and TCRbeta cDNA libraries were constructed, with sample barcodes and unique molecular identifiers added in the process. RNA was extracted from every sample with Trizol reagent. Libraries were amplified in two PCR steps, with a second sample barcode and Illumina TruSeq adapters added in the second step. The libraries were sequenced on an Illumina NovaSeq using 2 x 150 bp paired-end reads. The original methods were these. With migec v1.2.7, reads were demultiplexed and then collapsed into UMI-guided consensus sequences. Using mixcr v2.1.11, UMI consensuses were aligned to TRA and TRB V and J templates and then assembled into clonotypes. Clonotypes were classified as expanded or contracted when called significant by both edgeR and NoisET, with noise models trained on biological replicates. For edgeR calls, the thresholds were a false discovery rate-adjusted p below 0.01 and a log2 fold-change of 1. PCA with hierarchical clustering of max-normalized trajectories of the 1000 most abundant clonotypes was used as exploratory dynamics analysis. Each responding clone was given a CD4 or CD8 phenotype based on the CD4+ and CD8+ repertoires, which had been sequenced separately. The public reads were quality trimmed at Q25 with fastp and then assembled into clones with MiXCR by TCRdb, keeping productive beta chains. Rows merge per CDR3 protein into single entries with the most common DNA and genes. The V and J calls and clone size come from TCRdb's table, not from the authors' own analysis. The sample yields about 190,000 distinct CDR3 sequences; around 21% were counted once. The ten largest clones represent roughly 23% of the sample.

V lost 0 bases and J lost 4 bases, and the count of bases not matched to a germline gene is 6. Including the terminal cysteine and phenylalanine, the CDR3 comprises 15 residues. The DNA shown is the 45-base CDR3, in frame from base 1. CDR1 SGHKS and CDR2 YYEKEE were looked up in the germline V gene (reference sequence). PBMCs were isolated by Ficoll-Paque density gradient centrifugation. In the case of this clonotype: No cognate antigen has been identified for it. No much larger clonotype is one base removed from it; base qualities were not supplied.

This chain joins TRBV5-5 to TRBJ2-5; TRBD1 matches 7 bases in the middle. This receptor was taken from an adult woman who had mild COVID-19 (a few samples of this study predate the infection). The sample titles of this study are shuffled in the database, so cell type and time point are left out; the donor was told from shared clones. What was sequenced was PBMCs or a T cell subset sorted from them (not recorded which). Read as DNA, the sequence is TGTGCCAGCAGCTTGGTGATGACAGGGTCAGAGACCCAGTACTTC. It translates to CASSLVMTGSETQYF.